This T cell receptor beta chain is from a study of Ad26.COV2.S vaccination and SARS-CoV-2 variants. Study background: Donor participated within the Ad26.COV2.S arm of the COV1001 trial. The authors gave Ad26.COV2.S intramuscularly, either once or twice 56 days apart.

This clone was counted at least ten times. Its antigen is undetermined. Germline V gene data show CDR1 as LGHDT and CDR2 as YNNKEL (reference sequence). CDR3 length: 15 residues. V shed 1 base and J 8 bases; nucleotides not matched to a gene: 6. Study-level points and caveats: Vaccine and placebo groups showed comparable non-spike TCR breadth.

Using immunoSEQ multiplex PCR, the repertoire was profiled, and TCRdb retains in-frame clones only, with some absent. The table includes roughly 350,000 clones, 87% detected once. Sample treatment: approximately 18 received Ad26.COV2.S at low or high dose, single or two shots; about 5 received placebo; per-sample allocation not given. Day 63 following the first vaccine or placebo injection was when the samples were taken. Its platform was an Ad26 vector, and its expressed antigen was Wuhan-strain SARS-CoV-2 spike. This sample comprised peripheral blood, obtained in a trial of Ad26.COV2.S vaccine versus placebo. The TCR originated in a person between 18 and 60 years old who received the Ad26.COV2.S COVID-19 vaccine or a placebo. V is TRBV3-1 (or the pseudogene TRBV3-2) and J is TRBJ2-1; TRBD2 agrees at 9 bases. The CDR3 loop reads CASSQVGLAKDEQFF. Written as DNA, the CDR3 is TGTGCCAGCAGCCAAGTCGGACTAGCGAAAGATGAGCAGTTCTTC.